These 15 T cell receptor beta chains originate from one sample sequenced in a study of cytomegalovirus exposure and HLA in healthy donors (dated by TCRdb to about 2017). Libraries were constructed by the immunoSEQ multiplex PCR assay. For the multiplex PCR, a mixture combining 60 forward primers for TCR Vbeta segments and 13 reverse primers for TCR Jbeta segments was used. TCRdb stores this immuneACCESS table with in-frame sequences only. Part of the clones is absent; in the studies checked, under half of the shortfall reflects unresolved V genes, and no reason is known for the rest. For this sample there are about 170,000 clones; about three quarters appear just once. The top ten clones comprise approximately 1.5% of the sample. The sample consisted of PBMCs. Receptor source: a woman in her twenties or thirties in good health and CMV-seropositive.

The V call is TRBV25-1, the J call TRBJ1-2; 9 nucleotides align to TRBD1. The CDR3 extends over 11 amino acids. Germline V gives CDR1 MGHDK, CDR2 SYGVNS. CDR3 coding DNA: TGTGTCACGGGGGACAGGGATGGCTACACCTTC. It yields the protein CVTGDRDGYTF.

The count of this clone is one. The chain joins TRBV6-1 to TRBJ2-3, with 10 bases lining up with TRBD1. Germline-derived CDR1 and CDR2 are MNHNS and SASEGT. The CDR3 is 14 amino acids. V lost 3 bases, J lost 8 bases, and 5 bases stayed unmatched. The CDR3 bases are TGTGCCAGCAGTGAGGGACAGGGGTCATTTACGCAGTATTTT. It is translated as CASSEGQGSFTQYF.

The V call is TRBV30, the J call TRBJ1-2; possibly TRBD1 for D (5 bases). Trimming removed 3 bases at V and 1 base at J, with 12 bases between. This CDR3 comprises 14 residues. Germline V gene data show CDR1 as GTSNPN and CDR2 as SVGIG (reference sequence). CDR3 residues: CAWSSRVSNYGYTF. The CDR3 bases are TGTGCCTGGAGCTCCAGGGTGAGTAACTATGGCTACACCTTC.

V usage is TRBV18 and J usage is TRBJ1-5; no clear D. CDR3 size: 14 residues. Germline V lookup: CDR1 KGHSH, CDR2 LQKENI. Trimming pared 2 bases from V and 5 bases from J, leaving 10 bases between. CDR3 nucleotides: TGTGCCAGCTCACCAGGTACGGCGGATCAGCCCCAGCATTTT. This codes for CASSPGTADQPQHF.

This clone occurred a few times. This chain links TRBV19 with TRBJ2-7, with TRBD2 matching 10 bases. Trimming at V came to 3 bases and at J to 3 bases, leaving 2 bases not matched to a gene. CDR1 and CDR2 (germline): LNHDA, SQIVND (reference sequence). The CDR3 contains 14 residues. This CDR3 is CASSILAGDYEQYF. The DNA for the CDR3 is TGTGCCAGTAGTATCCTAGCGGGGGACTACGAGCAGTACTTC. The full variable domain, in which reference TRBV19 and TRBJ2-7 provide the parts outside the CDR3, is DGGITQSPKYLFRKEGQNVTLSCEQNLNHDAMYWYRQDPGQGLRLIYYSQIVNDFQKGDIAEGYSVSREKKESFPLTVTSAQKNPTAFYLCASSILAGDYEQYFGPGTRLTVT.

V is TRBV2 and J is TRBJ2-3; D ambiguous. This CDR3 comprises 11 residues. V was pared by 7 bases and J by 4 bases, with 6 bases between. Germline CDR1 is SNHLY and CDR2 is FYNNEI. DNA for the CDR3: TGTGCCAGCACGTTTGCAGATACGCAGTATTTT. Protein product: CASTFADTQYF.

This clone came up once. The chain links TRBV30 to TRBJ1-2; D call uncertain. V gave up 4 bases and J gave up 10 bases, with 10 bases separating them. Germline V gene lookup returns CDR1 GTSNPN and CDR2 SVGIG (reference sequence). The CDR3 runs to 10 residues. The CDR3 here is CAWKSNVYTF. The CDR3, as DNA: TGTGCCTGGAAGAGCAACGTCTACACCTTC.

The chain carries TRBV9 and TRBJ2-1; no definite D call. Germline CDR1 and CDR2: SGDLS and YYNGEE. V shed 4 bases and J shed 0 bases, with 17 bases lying between them. There are 17 residues in the CDR3. DNA of the CDR3: TGTGCCAGCAGCCCTCCTCTTAACTCGAGCTCCTACAATGAGCAGTTCTTC. Protein: CASSPPLNSSSYNEQFF.

In DNA, the CDR3 is TGTGCCAGCAGTTTCGGGTTTTGGTACGAGCAGTACTTC. This gives the protein CASSFGFWYEQYF. The chain links TRBV6-5 to TRBJ2-7; no definite D call. Trimming stripped 4 bases from V and 4 bases from J, with 11 bases between. Looked up from germline, CDR1 is MNHEY and CDR2 is SVGAGI. CDR3 length: 13 amino acids.

This clone was observed a few times. This chain connects TRBV6-5 to TRBJ1-1, with unresolved D. Germline assignment: CDR1 MNHEY and CDR2 SVGAGI. The CDR3 extends over 16 amino acids. The germline V and J ends were trimmed by 0 bases and 1 base, with 12 bases remaining between them. This CDR3 is CASSYSIAQANTEAFF. The CDR3 DNA reads as TGTGCCAGCAGTTACTCGATTGCCCAGGCGAACACTGAAGCTTTCTTT.

Only one count was recorded for this clone. The rearrangement uses TRBV11-3 and TRBJ1-4; D uncertain. V lost 1 base and J lost 5, with 8 bases in between. CDR1 is SGHNT and CDR2 is YENEEA in the germline V gene. The CDR3 has 14 residues. This chain's CDR3 is CASSLVAGNEKLFF. The CDR3 DNA reads as TGTGCCAGCAGCTTAGTCGCGGGGAATGAAAAACTGTTTTTT.

The chain links TRBV2 to TRBJ1-5; D may be TRBD1 (5 bases). The CDR3 length is 14 residues. Trimming removed 6 bases from V and 10 bases from J, with 19 bases in between. Per germline, CDR1 SNHLY and CDR2 FYNNEI. The CDR3 DNA follows: TGTGCCAGCAGCGTAGACAGTCGCTTGAGCCCCCAGCATTTT. It translates to CASSVDSRLSPQHF.

This chain links TRBV2 with TRBJ1-2; TRBD1 agrees at 7 bases. The J segment lost 6 bases and the V segment lost 10 bases, leaving 17 bases of the junction unmatched. CDR3 length: 15 amino acids. CDR1 is SNHLY, CDR2 FYNNEI, per germline. In DNA form, the CDR3 reads TGTGCCACCACTTCGACAGGGACATACTCAGATGGCTACACCTTC. Amino acids: CATTSTGTYSDGYTF.

A note on this clone: Distinct nucleotide sequences in the sample also encode this CDR3. V and J are TRBV25-1 and TRBJ2-7, with D maybe TRBD1 (6 bases). The V gene's germline CDR1 is MGHDK and CDR2 SYGVNS. The CDR3 extends over 12 amino acids. V lost 9 bases and J 0 bases, leaving 9 bases between the germline ends. CDR3 nucleotides: TGTGCCAGTCGAGGGGGCTCCTACGAGCAGTACTTC. Translated: CASRGGSYEQYF.

This sequence joins TRBV9 and TRBJ2-7; D gene unclear. Germline lookup yields CDR1 SGDLS and CDR2 YYNGEE. This CDR3 has 14 amino acids. V was cut by 3 bases and J by 0 bases, with 10 bases left in between. The CDR3 is CASSDEKSSYEQYF. The CDR3 DNA reads as TGTGCCAGCAGCGACGAGAAGAGCTCCTACGAGCAGTACTTC.